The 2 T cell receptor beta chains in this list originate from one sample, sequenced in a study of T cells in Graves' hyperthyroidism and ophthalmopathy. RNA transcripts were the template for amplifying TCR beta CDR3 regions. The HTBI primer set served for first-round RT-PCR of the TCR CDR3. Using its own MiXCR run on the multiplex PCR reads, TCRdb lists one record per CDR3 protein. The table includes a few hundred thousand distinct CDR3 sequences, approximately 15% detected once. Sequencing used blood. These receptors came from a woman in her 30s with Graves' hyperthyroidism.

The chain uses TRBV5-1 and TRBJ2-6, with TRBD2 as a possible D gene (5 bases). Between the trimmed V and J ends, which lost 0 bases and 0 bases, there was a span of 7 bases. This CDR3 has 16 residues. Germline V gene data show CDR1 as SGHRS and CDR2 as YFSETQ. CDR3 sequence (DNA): TGCGCCAGCAGCTTGGTAGCGCTCTCTGGGGCCAACGTCCTGACTTTC. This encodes CASSLVALSGANVLTF.

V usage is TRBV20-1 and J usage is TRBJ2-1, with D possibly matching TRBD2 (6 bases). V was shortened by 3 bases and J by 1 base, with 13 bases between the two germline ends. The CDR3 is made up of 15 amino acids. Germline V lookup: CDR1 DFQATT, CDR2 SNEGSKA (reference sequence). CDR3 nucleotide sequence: TGCAGTGCTAGGTCCAGTCGGGGGTCCTACAATGAGCAGTTCTTC. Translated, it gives CSARSSRGSYNEQFF.